The text below deals with one TCR beta chain. The germline V gene has CDR1 SQVTM and CDR2 ANQGSEA. CDR3 size: 12 residues. Between the trimmed V and J ends, which lost 4 bases and 7 bases, there was a span of 13 bases. TCRdb's table, derived via immunoSEQ multiplex PCR, lists solely in-frame clones and lacks some. The sample yields some 170,000 clones, roughly nine tenths seen once. The data are from a study of blood T cell repertoires in COVID-19. This clonotype was sampled from a human donor with acute COVID-19. The donor label of this sample is uncertain. Material for sequencing was PBMCs or T cells enriched from blood (not recorded which). This chain connects TRBV29-1 to TRBJ1-1, with D possibly being TRBD1 (6 bases). CDR3 in DNA: TGCAGCGTTGGGACTCCACAGGGTGAAGCTTTCTTT. Its translation: CSVGTPQGEAFF.